These T cell receptor beta chains were read from a single sample in a study of shared clonotypes between healthy human individuals. Repertoires were generated with immunoSEQ multiplex PCR, while TCRdb's copy carries only in-frame clones and drops some. The sample shows under 2.5 million clones, about nine tenths of them seen only once. Sequenced material: naive CD4+ T cells from PBMCs. The origin of the receptors is a man younger than 30 in good health. Some clones in this sample may be carry-over from other donors' samples. Both conserved end residues are part of each CDR3.

CASSRYSGANVLTF TRBJ2-6 TRBV6-5
CSVDRGTSGGETQYF TRBJ2-5 TRBV29-1
CASSVAASGTQETQYF TRBJ2-5 TRBV9
CASSPWGRTDTQYF TRBJ2-3 TRBV7-9
CASSMTGAEGYTF TRBJ1-2 TRBV5-1
CASSQTISRDEQYF TRBJ2-7 TRBV4-1
CASSAIEGSEQFF TRBJ2-1 TRBV9
CASSFRGPTEAFF TRBJ1-1 TRBV28
CASTPGGTASYEQYF TRBJ2-7 TRBV5-1
CASSLERGNTEAFF TRBJ1-1 TRBV5-4
CSVGGPHRGNYGYTF TRBJ1-2 TRBV29-1